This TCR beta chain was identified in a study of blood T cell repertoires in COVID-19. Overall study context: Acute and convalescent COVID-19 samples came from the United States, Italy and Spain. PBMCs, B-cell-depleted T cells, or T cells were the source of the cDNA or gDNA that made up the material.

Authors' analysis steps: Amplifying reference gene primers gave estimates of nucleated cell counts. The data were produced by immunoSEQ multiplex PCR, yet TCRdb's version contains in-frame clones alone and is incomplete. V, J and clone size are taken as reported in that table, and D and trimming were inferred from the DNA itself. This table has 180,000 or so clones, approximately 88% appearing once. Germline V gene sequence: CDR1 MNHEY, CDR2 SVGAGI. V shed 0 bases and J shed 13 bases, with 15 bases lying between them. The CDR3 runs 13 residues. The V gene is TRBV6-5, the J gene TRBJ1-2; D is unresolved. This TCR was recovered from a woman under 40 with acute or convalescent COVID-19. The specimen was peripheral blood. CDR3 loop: CASSYSPELRGTF. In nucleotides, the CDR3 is TGTGCCAGCAGTTACTCCCCCGAATTACGGGGCACCTTC.